The clone carrying this TCR beta chain was found a few times. The antigen is undetermined. CDR1 is SGHAT and CDR2 is FQNNGV in the germline V gene. The CDR3 contains 18 residues. Trimming took off 4 bases at V and 3 bases at J, with 22 bases between the two ends. The sample belongs to a study of T cells in Graves' hyperthyroidism and ophthalmopathy. Study outcomes and limitations: Blood held most thyroid clonotypes expanded above 0.001 frequency.

RNA transcripts gave rise to amplified TCR beta CDR3 regions. The HTBI primer set drove a first-round RT-PCR of the TCR CDR3. TCRdb analysed the multiplex PCR reads with MiXCR anew, one entry per CDR3 protein. The sample gives hundreds of thousands of distinct CDR3 sequences, roughly 45% of which show up once; less than 9% is in the top ten. The diagnoses drew upon clinical symptoms, serum thyroxine and TRAb, thyroid ultrasound and orbital computed tomography. The chain joins TRBV11-2 to TRBJ1-3; D is perhaps TRBD1 (6 bases). This TCR was recovered from an adult man with Graves' disease, either hyperthyroidism or ophthalmopathy (not recorded which). Sequencing was done on a sample of peripheral blood or thyroid tissue (not recorded which). CDR3 in DNA: TGTGCCAGCAGCTACAGGGAGCCCCCAACCTTGCGTGGAAACACCATATATTTT. Its protein is CASSYREPPTLRGNTIYF.